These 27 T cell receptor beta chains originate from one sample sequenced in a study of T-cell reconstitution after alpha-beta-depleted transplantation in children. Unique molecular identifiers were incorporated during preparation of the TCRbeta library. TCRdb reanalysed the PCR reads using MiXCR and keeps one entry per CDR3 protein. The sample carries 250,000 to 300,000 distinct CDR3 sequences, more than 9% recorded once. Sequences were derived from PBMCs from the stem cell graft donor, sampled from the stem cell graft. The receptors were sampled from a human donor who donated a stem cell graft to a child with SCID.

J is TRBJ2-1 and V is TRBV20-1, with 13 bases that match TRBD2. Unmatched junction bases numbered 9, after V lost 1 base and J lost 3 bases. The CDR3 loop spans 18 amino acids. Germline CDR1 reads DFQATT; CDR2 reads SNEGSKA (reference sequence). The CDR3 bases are TGCAGTGCTAGAGGGGGACTAGCGGGGCGACGACGCTACAATGAGCAGTTCTTC. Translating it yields CSARGGLAGRRRYNEQFF.

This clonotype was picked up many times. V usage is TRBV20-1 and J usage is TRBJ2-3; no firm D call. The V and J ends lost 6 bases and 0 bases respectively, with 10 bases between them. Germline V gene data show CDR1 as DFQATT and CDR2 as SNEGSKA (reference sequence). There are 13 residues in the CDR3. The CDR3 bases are TGCAGTGCCTCCCTGGCTAGCACAGATACGCAGTATTTT. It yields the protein CSASLASTDTQYF.

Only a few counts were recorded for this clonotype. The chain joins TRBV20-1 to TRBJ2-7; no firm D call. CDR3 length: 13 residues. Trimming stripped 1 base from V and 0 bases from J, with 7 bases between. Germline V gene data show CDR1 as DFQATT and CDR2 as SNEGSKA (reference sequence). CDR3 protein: CSARGEDSYEQYF. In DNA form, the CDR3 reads TGCAGTGCTAGAGGAGAAGACTCCTACGAGCAGTACTTC.

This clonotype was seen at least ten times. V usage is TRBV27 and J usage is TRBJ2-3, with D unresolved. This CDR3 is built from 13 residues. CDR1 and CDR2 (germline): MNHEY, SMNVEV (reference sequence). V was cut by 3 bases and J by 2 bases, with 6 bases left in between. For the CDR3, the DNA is TGTGCCAGCAGTTTCGGGTACACAGATACGCAGTATTTT. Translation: CASSFGYTDTQYF.

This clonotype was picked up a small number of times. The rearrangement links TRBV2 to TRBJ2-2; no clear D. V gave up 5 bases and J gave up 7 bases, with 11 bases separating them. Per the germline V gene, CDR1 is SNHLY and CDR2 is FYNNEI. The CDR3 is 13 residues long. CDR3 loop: CASSTLQGGELFF. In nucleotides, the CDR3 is TGTGCCAGCAGTACCCTTCAAGGCGGGGAGCTGTTTTTT.

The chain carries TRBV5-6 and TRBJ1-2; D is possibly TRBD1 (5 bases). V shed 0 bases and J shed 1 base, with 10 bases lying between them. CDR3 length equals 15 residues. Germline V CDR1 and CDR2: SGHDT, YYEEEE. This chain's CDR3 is CASSLGPGLNYGYTF. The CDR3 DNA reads TGTGCCAGCAGCTTGGGTCCAGGGCTTAACTATGGCTACACCTTC.

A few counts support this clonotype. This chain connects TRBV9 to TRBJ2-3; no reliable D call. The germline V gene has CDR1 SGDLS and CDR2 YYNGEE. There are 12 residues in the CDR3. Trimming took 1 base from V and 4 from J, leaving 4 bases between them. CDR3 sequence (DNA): TGTGCCAGCAGCGTAACCCCAGATACGCAGTATTTT. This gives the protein CASSVTPDTQYF.

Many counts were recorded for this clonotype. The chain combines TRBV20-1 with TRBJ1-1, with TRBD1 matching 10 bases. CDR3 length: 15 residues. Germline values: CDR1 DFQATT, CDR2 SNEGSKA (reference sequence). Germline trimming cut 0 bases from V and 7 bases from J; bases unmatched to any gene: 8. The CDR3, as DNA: TGCAGTGCTAGAGAGTCCGGGACAGGGGTATTTGAAGCTTTCTTT. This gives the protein CSARESGTGVFEAFF.

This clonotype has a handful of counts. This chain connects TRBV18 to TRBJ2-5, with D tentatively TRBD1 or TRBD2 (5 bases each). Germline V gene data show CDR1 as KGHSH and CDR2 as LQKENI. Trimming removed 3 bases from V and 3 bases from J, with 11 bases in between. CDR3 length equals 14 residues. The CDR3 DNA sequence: TGTGCCAGCTCACCTGTCGGGACGAAAGAGACCCAGTACTTC. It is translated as CASSPVGTKETQYF.

CDR3 nucleotide sequence: TGCGCCAGCAGCTTTGAAGCGGGGGGGGTCAGGTACGAGCAGTACTTC. This translates into CASSFEAGGVRYEQYF. This chain connects TRBV5-1 to TRBJ2-7, with 10 bases identical to TRBD2. V shed 2 bases and J 4 bases; nucleotides not matched to a gene: 9. The CDR3 runs to 16 residues. Germline V lookup: CDR1 SGHRS, CDR2 YFSETQ.

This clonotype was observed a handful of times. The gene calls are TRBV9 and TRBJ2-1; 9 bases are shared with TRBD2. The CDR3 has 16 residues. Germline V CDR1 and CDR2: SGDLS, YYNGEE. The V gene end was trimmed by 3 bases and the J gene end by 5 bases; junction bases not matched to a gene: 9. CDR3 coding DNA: TGTGCCAGCAGCGCGGCGGGGGGGTTTTTCGACAATGAGCAGTTCTTC. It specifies CASSAAGGFFDNEQFF.

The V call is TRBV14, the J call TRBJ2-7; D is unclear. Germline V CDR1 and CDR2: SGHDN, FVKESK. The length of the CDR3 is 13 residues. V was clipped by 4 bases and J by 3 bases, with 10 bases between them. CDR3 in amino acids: CASSPQPDYEQYF. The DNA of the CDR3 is TGTGCCAGCAGCCCTCAACCCGACTACGAGCAGTACTTC.

The CDR3 coding sequence is TGCGCCAGCAGCCAGACACAGGGGCACACTGAAGCTTTCTTT. Protein sequence: CASSQTQGHTEAFF. The V gene is TRBV4-1, the J gene TRBJ1-1, with 7 bases aligning to TRBD1. J gave up 3 bases and V 3 bases, and 4 bases lay outside the gene matches. Per the germline V gene, CDR1 is MGHRA and CDR2 is YSYEKL. CDR3 length equals 14 residues.

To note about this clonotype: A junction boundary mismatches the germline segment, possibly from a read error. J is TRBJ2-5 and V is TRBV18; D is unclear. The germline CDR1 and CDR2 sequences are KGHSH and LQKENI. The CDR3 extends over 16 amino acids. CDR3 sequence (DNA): TGTGCCAGCTCAGCACCCGGGTCCCAGCGAAGAGAGACCCAGTACTTC. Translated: CASSAPGSQRRETQYF. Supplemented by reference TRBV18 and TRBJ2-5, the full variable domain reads NAGVMQNPRHLVRRRGQEARLRCSPMKGHSHVYWYRQLPEEGLKFMVYLQKENIIDESGMPKERFSAEFPKEGPSILRIQQVVRGDSAAYFCASSAPGSQRRETQYFGPGTRLLVL.

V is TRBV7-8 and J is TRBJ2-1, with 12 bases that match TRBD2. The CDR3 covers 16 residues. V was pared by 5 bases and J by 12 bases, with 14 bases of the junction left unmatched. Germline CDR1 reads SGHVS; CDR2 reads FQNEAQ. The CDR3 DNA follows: TGTGCCAGCAGCCTCTCCGGGACTAGCGGGTTCGGGGGGCAGTTCTTC. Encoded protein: CASSLSGTSGFGGQFF.

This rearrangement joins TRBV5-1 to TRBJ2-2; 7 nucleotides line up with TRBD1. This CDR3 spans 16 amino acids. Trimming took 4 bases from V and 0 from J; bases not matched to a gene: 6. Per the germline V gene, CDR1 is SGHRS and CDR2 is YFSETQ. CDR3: CASSPQTGSNTGELFF. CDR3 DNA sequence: TGCGCCAGCAGCCCCCAGACAGGGTCGAACACCGGGGAGCTGTTTTTT.

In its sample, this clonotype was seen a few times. CDR3 amino acids: CASSLATQGYEQYF. In DNA, the CDR3 is TGTGCCAGCAGCTTAGCCACCCAGGGGTACGAGCAGTACTTC. The chain joins TRBV9 to TRBJ2-7, with TRBD1 as a possible D gene (6 bases). CDR3 length: 14 residues. Trimming took 4 bases from V and 4 from J, leaving 15 bases between them. CDR1 and CDR2 (germline): SGDLS, YYNGEE.

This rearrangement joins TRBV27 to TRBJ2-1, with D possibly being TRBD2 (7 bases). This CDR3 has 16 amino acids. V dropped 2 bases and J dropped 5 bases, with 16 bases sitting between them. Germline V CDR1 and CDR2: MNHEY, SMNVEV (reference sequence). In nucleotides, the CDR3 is TGTGCCAGCAGTTTACGCGGGGGCCAATCTGACAATGAGCAGTTCTTC. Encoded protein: CASSLRGGQSDNEQFF.

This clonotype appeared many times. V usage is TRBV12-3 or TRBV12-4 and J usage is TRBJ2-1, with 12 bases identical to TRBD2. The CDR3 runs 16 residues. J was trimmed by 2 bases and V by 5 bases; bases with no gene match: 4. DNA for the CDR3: TGTGCCAGCAGTATACTAGCGGGGGGAACCTACAATGAGCAGTTCTTC. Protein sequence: CASSILAGGTYNEQFF.

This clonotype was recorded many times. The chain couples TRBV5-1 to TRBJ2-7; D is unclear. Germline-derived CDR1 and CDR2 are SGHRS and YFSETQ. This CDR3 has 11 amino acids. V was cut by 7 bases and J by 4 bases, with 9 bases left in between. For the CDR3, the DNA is TGCGCCAGCGCTGCTGGGTACGAGCAGTACTTC. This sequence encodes CASAAGYEQYF.

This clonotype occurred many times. The CDR3 DNA follows: TGTGCCAGCAGGGCTTTTGAGTTACAAGAGACCCAGTACTTC. Its translation: CASRAFELQETQYF. This chain links TRBV27 with TRBJ2-5, with no clear D. The CDR3 covers 14 residues. Germline CDR1 MNHEY, CDR2 SMNVEV (reference sequence). The germline V and J ends were trimmed by 6 bases and 2 bases, with 13 bases remaining between them.

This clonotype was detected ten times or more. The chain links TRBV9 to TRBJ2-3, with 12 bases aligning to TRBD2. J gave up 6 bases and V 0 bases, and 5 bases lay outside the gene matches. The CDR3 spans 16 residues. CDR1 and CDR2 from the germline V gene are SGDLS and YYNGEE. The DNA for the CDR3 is TGTGCCAGCAGCGTAGTTACTAGCGGGGGGCCGGATACGCAGTATTTT. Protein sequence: CASSVVTSGGPDTQYF.

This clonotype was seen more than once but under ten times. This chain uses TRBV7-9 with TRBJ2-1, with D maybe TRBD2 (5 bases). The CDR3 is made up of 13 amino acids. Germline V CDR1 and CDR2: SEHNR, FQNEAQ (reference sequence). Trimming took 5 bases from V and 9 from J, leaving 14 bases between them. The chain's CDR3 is CASSQRPGGEQFF. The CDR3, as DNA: TGTGCCAGCAGCCAGCGGCCCGGCGGTGAGCAGTTCTTC.

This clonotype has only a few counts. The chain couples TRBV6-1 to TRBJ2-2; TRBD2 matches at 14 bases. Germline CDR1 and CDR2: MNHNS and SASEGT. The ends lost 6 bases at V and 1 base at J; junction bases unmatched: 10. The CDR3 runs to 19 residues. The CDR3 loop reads CASRAVGLAGGWNTGELFF. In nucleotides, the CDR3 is TGTGCCAGCAGGGCTGTTGGACTAGCGGGGGGCTGGAACACCGGGGAGCTGTTTTTT.

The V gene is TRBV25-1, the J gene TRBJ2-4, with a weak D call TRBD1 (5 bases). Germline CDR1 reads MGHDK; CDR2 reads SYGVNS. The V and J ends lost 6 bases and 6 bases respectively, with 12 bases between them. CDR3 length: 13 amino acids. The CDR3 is CASRDIWGNIQYF. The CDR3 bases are TGTGCCAGCAGGGACATTTGGGGAAACATTCAGTACTTC. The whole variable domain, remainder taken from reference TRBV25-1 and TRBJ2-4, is EADIYQTPRYLVIGTGKKITLECSQTMGHDKMYWYQQDPGMELHLIHYSYGVNSTEKGDLSSESTVSRIRTEHFPLTLESARPSHTSQYLCASRDIWGNIQYFGAGTRLSVL.

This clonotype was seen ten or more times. CDR3 loop: CASSPDVTSTDTQYF. In DNA form, the CDR3 reads TGCGCCAGCAGCCCGGACGTAACTAGCACAGATACGCAGTATTTT. The chain uses TRBV5-1 and TRBJ2-3; D uncertain. The length of the CDR3 is 15 residues. Germline CDR1 and CDR2: SGHRS and YFSETQ. V lost 4 bases, J lost 0 bases, and 12 bases lay in between.

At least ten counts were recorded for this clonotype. The chain's CDR3 is CASSLMNSRQETQYF. As DNA, the CDR3 is TGCGCCAGCAGCTTGATGAACAGCCGTCAAGAGACCCAGTACTTC. This chain links TRBV5-1 with TRBJ2-5; unclear D gene. CDR1 is SGHRS and CDR2 is YFSETQ in the germline V gene. The V and J ends lost 1 base and 2 bases respectively, with 12 bases between them. This CDR3 spans 15 amino acids.